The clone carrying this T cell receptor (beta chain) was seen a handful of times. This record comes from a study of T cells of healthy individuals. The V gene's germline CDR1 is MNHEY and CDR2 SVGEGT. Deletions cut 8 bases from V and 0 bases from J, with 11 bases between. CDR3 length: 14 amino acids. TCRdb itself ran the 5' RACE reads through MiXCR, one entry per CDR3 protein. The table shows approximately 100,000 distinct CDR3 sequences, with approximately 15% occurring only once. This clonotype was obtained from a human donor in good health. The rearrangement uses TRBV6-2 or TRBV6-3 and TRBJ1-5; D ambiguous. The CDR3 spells CASGLRHSNQPQHF. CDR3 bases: TGTGCCAGCGGTCTCCGACATAGCAATCAGCCCCAGCATTTT.